This T cell receptor beta chain is from a study of cytomegalovirus exposure and HLA in healthy donors. Researchers ran the PCR with 60 Vbeta and 13 Jbeta primers. Assay: immunoSEQ multiplex PCR; the TCRdb copy retains only in-frame clones and omits some. The sample holds about 160,000 clones; about two thirds are singletons and the top ten take under 3.5%. Of note for this clone: The antigen is undetermined.

Study-wide points: As immune exposure information, only CMV serostatus was available.

The CDR3 consists of 15 residues. V was clipped by 4 bases and J by 2 bases, with 10 bases between them. From germline, CDR1 is SGHRS and CDR2 YFSETQ. This chain links TRBV5-1 with TRBJ2-6, with TRBD1 as a possible D gene (5 bases). The TCR was taken from a woman aged 30 to 39 in good health and CMV-seronegative. The sample comprised PBMCs. The DNA of the CDR3 is TGCGCCAGCAGCCTTACAGGTACTGGGGCCAACGTCCTGACTTTC. Its translation: CASSLTGTGANVLTF. The variable domain in full, with the rest retrieved from reference TRBV5-1 and TRBJ2-6, is KAGVTQTPRYLIKTRGQQVTLSCSPISGHRSVSWYQQTPGQGLQFLFEYFSETQRNKGNFPGRFSGRQFSNSRSEMNVSTLELGDSALYLCASSLTGTGANVLTFGAGSRLTVL.